This TCR beta chain is drawn from a study of cytomegalovirus exposure and HLA in healthy donors (dated 2017 in TCRdb). At the level of the whole study: In an earlier analysis of fewer than 750 of the donors, 276 Gb of sequence data and approximately 120 million unique TCR beta sequences from 180 million or so T cells were reported. An early release that covered some 630 HLA-typed donors contained approximately 300 gigabases of sequencing data and 85 million to 100 million unique TCR sequences. Of the approximately 400 genotyped donors, approximately 80% were placed in the genetic ancestry cluster associated with self-reported Caucasian donors. The aim of the study was to test whether cataloging public T cell receptors could identify signatures of past pathogen exposure. The T cell repertoires of under 700 subjects were profiled by immunosequencing and related to cytomegalovirus serostatus. In addition to the first cohort of 500 to 850 subjects, a separate validation cohort of about 120 different subjects was used. High-throughput TCR immunosequencing, statistical association of individual TCRs with disease status, and machine learning were combined to predict cytomegalovirus infection status. A later analysis re-analyzed previously published TCR beta repertoires from approximately 700 donors and added high-resolution HLA genotyping to study TCR occurrence patterns. Rather than using new phenotypic data, the later analysis identified candidate immune exposures from TCR beta sequences and from how often those sequences occurred across donors. An earlier analysis of a few hundred of the donors applied high-throughput TCR beta sequencing to assess whether each TCR beta V gene segment acted as functional or pseudogenic. Donor age, sex, ethnicity and CMV serostatus were collected together with the repertoire data. A later genetic analysis took genome-wide SNP genotypes for about 65% of the 666 donors and used that subset as a discovery cohort. All discovery cohort repertoires had been generated on a single sequencing platform. Class I and class II HLA loci were covered by the typing at four-digit resolution. Typing coverage varied by locus: roughly 629-640 donors for A, B, C, DRB1 and DQB1; roughly 560 for DQA1; more than 600 for DPA1; 400 to 480 for DPB1. A handful of DR-DQ haplotypes were handled as single units for association and clustering because linkage in the cohort was strong. Across around 400 genotyped donors of the cohort, an average of roughly 200,000 unique TCR beta nucleotide sequences per donor were sequenced, and roughly a sixth of those sequences were non-productive.

The cysteine opens and the phenylalanine closes a CDR3 of 13 amino acids. The entry retains the CDR3 DNA only, 39 bases that are in frame from base 1. In the germline V gene, CDR1 corresponds to SGHTA and CDR2 to FQGTGA. Trimming at the junction amounts to 4 bases on V and 9 bases on J, and the germline ends lie 13 bases apart. The cohort comprised 710 or so healthy bone marrow donors. At the time of sampling, all cohort members were nominally healthy, though unrecorded immune exposures were likely present. The donor was CMV seronegative and belonged to the group of 350 to 400 seronegative cohort members. A peripheral blood sample was provided by each donor, and peripheral blood mononuclear cells were used for TCR beta sequencing. The Qiagen DNeasy Blood Extraction Kit was used to extract genomic DNA from the blood cell samples. Libraries were made using the immunoSEQ multiplex PCR assay. For the multiplex PCR, a mixture combining 60 forward primers for TCR Vbeta segments and 13 reverse primers for TCR Jbeta segments was used. A multiplex PCR assay on genomic DNA amplified the CDR3 region of rearranged TCR beta genes. The amplified TCR beta libraries were sequenced on the Illumina HiSeq System as 87-base-pair reads. Per the source publication's procedure: In a later analysis, some 80 million unique TCR beta chains were counted across the 666 repertoires, and around 10 million of these chains were shared by at least two donors. A nearest-neighbor algorithm error-corrected the raw reads and collapsed the reads into unique sequences, merging closely related sequences to remove PCR and sequencing errors. CDR3 sequences were aligned to IMGT reference sequences to assign V, D and J gene segments. For a sequence to be retained, at least a six-nucleotide match to both a V gene segment and a J gene segment was required. Rearrangements were called productive when the CDR3 lacked stop codons and stayed in frame with V and J; all others were non-productive. Following IMGT convention, CDR3 was defined as the stretch from the second conserved V-encoded cysteine to the conserved J-encoded phenylalanine. The earlier analysis of some 550 of the donors excluded any sequence lacking an unambiguous match to a single V gene segment. An earlier analysis of a few hundred of the donors called V segments functional above 56.7% productive rearrangements and segregating when the between-donor standard deviation exceeded 5%. To diagnose cytomegalovirus status from the catalog of TCR beta chain sequences, a statistical classification framework was built. V and J gene assignment, in a later analysis, came from comparing TCR nucleotide sequences with IMGT/GENE-DB human TR gene sequences. A later analysis assigned CDR3 sequences and most-parsimonious VDJ recombination scenarios with the TCRdist pipeline. A later analysis defined each TCR beta chain by its CDR3 amino acid sequence plus V-gene family, and excluded reads lacking a unique V-gene family. In a later analysis, 450 to 600 highly shared, low-generation-probability nucleotide sequences were removed to address suspected cross-contamination and a sequencing artifact. For each public chain, a later analysis derived a clonal expansion index from normalized ranks of inferred template counts within each repertoire. A later analysis computed generation probabilities with a VDJ recombination model fitted to out-of-frame rearrangements, and checked the results against IGoR. A later analysis scored TCR-TCR, TCR-HLA and TCR-CMV co-occurrence with hypergeometric tests, applying a repertoire-size bias correction to TCR pairs. A later analysis estimated false discovery rates by permuting HLA or CMV assignments 20 times. In a later analysis, co-occurring TCRs were grouped using DBSCAN, with TCRdist sequence similarity added in when clustering inside HLA-allele-positive subsets. Repertoires with fewer than 30,000 or more than 120,000 public chains were left out of co-occurrence clustering, as were about five repertoires with anomalous nucleotide sharing. TCRdb's version of the immuneACCESS table is confined to in-frame rearrangements and falls short of the full clone set. An unresolved V gene accounts for under half of the shortfall where checked; the remainder is of unknown origin. Clone size and the V and J calls come from that table; the DNA yielded D and trimming. Within this sample are approximately 150,000 clones, with 78% of them counted one time only. About 3.2% of the sample is held by the ten biggest clonotypes.

Note on this clone: Which antigen it targets is not known. No much larger clone exists at a distance of one base, and base qualities are not known.

General study outcomes and caveats: CMV serostatus was the only immune exposure information available for the cohort. The study listed approximately 150 TCR beta chains as associated with cytomegalovirus. At a false discovery rate of 0.05, a later analysis linked 15,000 to 20,000 TCR beta sequences to specific HLA alleles. In vitro tests confirmed that three of the cytomegalovirus-associated TCR beta chains recognize cytomegalovirus antigens. A later analysis found that TCR association rates varied across HLA loci, with DRB1 alleles showing the most associated TCRs and HLA-C alleles the fewest. While some public TCRs were present in many individuals, most TCR sequences turned up only very rarely across donors. Some IMGT-functional V segments, including TRBV6-2 and TRBV6-3, could not be distinguished by the 87-base-pair reads and were therefore excluded. The sequencing pipeline was judged likely to have produced a cluster of highly shared sequence variants as a technical artifact. An earlier analysis of several hundred of the donors showed that most TCR beta V segments appeared in productive rearrangements either about 87% or about 30% of the time, which broadly matched IMGT annotations. An association between a missense DCLRE1C variant and V-gene and J-gene trimming of TCR beta chains was found in a later genetic analysis and replicated in an independent cohort. Correlated functional status among segregating V segments might be attributable to linkage disequilibrium, but an unknown experimental factor could not be ruled out. The classifier was reported to diagnose cytomegalovirus status with high specificity and sensitivity in both the original cohort and the validation cohort. Compared with the roughly 670-donor mean, donors in an Asian-associated ancestry cluster had fewer N-insertions in productive TCRs, according to a later genetic analysis. Sequencing depth was assumed to be roughly uniform across donors in the presence/absence analyses, though that assumption may not hold. This cohort had only TCR beta chains sequenced, and the lack of alpha or paired-chain data limited which features could be detected. The authors suggested that the approach could potentially be generalized to other disease states and immunological phenotypes. Most CMV-associated TCR beta chains appeared to be HLA-restricted in a later analysis, and the HLA associations seemed to be driven largely by CMV exposure. Seventeen rarely observed V segments, including chromosome 9 orphons, were excluded from the earlier analysis of 550 to 700 of the donors because counts were too low. Compared with equally common non-associated chains, HLA-associated TCR beta chains in a later analysis were more clonally expanded and had lower generation probabilities. Several of the top co-occurrence clusters appeared to be linked to parvovirus B19, influenza, CMV and Epstein-Barr virus, according to a later analysis. Because some donors lacked HLA typing at each locus, the association tests relied only on the typed subset. When HLA alleles, especially DR and DQ, strongly co-occurred, TCR associations were difficult to assign to individual alleles. A further reported finding was that TCR beta sequences accurately predicted the HLA-A and HLA-B alleles for most subjects in the first cohort.

The V gene is TRBV7-3 and the J gene is TRBJ2-1; D gene: possibly TRBD2, on 6 matching bases. This sequence originates from a female donor in good health and CMV-seronegative. The sequenced sample was PBMCs. The base sequence is TGTGCCAGCAGCTCGAGACTAGGCGGTGAGCAGTTCTTC. It translates as CASSSRLGGEQFF.